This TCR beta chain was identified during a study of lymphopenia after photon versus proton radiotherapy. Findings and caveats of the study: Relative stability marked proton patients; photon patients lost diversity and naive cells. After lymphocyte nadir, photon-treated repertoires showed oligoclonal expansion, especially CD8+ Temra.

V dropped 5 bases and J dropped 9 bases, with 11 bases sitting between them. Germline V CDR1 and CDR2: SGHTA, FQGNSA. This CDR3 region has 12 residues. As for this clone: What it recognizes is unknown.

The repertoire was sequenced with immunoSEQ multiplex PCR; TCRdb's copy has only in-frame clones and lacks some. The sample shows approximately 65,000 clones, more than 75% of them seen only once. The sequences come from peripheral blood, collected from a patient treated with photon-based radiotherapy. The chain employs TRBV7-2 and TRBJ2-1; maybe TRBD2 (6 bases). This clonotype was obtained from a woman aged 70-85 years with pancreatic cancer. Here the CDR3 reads CASSPGRGEQFF. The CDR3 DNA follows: TGTGCCAGCAGCCCCGGGCGGGGTGAGCAGTTCTTC.